This T cell receptor beta chain was observed in a study of shared T cell receptors in the human thymus. The CDR3 is 14 residues long. Germline loops: CDR1 SGHNT, CDR2 YYREEE (reference sequence). The germline V and J ends were trimmed by 2 bases and 4 bases, with 12 bases remaining between them. Data came from immunoSEQ multiplex PCR; TCRdb stores just in-frame clones and leaves some out. The repertoire holds some 700,000 clones, with 70% to 90% as singletons. In addition, the sample was reused for a study of human thymus T cells. This second report adds: Related research described strongly overlapping thymic repertoires in unrelated people.

V is TRBV5-4 and J is TRBJ1-2, with a weak D call TRBD1 (5 bases). The sequence derives from a boy under three years old with a congenital heart defect. The sequenced sample was thymocytes. The CDR3 DNA is TGTGCCAGCAGCTTAAGAGGAGGGACCTATGGCTACACCTTC. Amino acid sequence: CASSLRGGTYGYTF.